Listed below are T cell receptor beta chains from one sample, sequenced in a study of T cell responses to AZD1222 COVID-19 vaccine. TCRdb keeps only in-frame clones here, not all; method: immunoSEQ multiplex PCR. The sample has nearly 95,000 clones, around 90% seen once. This material consisted of peripheral blood, taken on day 0 of AZD1222 vaccination. The origin of the receptors is an adult in good health. Both conserved end residues are part of each CDR3. A D gene is named only where the DNA matches it firmly. The listing skips clone size in some rows; elsewhere it reads once, few, many or a size class.

d_gene,abundance,j_gene,v_gene,CDR3nt,CDR3aa
TRBD1,.,TRBJ2-1,TRBV4-3,TGCGCCAGCAGCCAAGATGTGGCAGGGGGCCGCAATGAGCAGTTCTTC,CASSQDVAGGRNEQFF
.,once,TRBJ1-2,TRBV5-1,TGCGCCAGCAGGAGGGAGAGTGTGGATGGCTACACCTTC,CASRRESVDGYTF
.,.,TRBJ1-2,TRBV9,TGTGCCAGCAGCGTAGTCAGGGAGGGACGAGATGGCTACACCTTC,CASSVVREGRDGYTF
TRBD1,once,TRBJ1-5,TRBV18,TGTGCCAGCTCACCAAATAGACCGGGACAGGGGGGCAATCAGCCCCAGCATTTT,CASSPNRPGQGGNQPQHF
.,.,TRBJ1-1,TRBV3-1/TRBV3-2,TGTGCCAGCAGCCAAGTCATCCGGGCAGACACTGAAGCTTTCTTT,CASSQVIRADTEAFF
TRBD1,.,TRBJ2-7,TRBV13,TGTGCCAGCAGCCCGGGACAGGGATCGAAGGTGGGCTACGAGCAGTACTTC,CASSPGQGSKVGYEQYF
.,.,TRBJ2-7,TRBV19,TGTGCCAGTAGTATATCTGGGGGCGTGGACGAGCAGTACTTC,CASSISGGVDEQYF
.,once,TRBJ2-5,TRBV19,TGTGCCAGTAGTATAGGGGCGGACAGAATTTTCGAGACCCAGTACTTC,CASSIGADRIFETQYF
.,.,TRBJ2-7,TRBV7-3,TGTGCCAGCAGCCCTACAGGGCCGTCCTACGAGCAGTACTTC,CASSPTGPSYEQYF
TRBD1,few,TRBJ1-3,TRBV6-5,TGTGCCAGCGGGGGACAGGGACTTCCTGGAAACACCATATATTTT,CASGGQGLPGNTIYF
TRBD2,.,TRBJ2-3,TRBV7-6,TGTGCCAGCAGCTGGACTAGCGGGGGGGCAACAGATACGCAGTATTTT,CASSWTSGGATDTQYF